The rows below give T cell receptor beta chains drawn from one sample of a study of shared clonotypes between healthy human individuals. The data were produced by immunoSEQ multiplex PCR, yet TCRdb's version contains in-frame clones alone and is incomplete. The table lists about 2.2 million clones, 90% to 95% of them singletons. The sample taken for sequencing was naive CD8+ T cells from PBMCs. These receptors all come from a man aged 18 to 35 in good health. Some clones in this sample may be carry-over from other donors' samples. CDR3s include the opening cysteine and the closing phenylalanine or tryptophan. Fields, in order: clone size, J gene, V gene, D gene, CDR3 protein, CDR3 DNA. The D gene is left open where the match is weak. Some rows mark clone size as missing; the rest say once, few, many or name a class of expanded clone.

abundance: few; j_gene: TRBJ1-1; v_gene: TRBV27; d_gene: .; CDR3aa: CASSLNTPRAEAFF; CDR3nt: TGTGCCAGCTCGCTTAATACACCCAGGGCTGAAGCTTTCTTT
abundance: .; j_gene: TRBJ2-7; v_gene: TRBV2; d_gene: .; CDR3aa: CASSEAGWGHEQYF; CDR3nt: TGTGCCAGCAGTGAAGCGGGGTGGGGGCACGAGCAGTACTTC
abundance: .; j_gene: TRBJ2-7; v_gene: TRBV19; d_gene: TRBD2; CDR3aa: CASSIGLAGEGYDYEQYF; CDR3nt: TGTGCCAGTAGTATTGGACTAGCGGGAGAAGGTTATGACTACGAGCAGTACTTC
abundance: .; j_gene: TRBJ1-5; v_gene: TRBV11-2; d_gene: .; CDR3aa: CASSVQFNQPQHF; CDR3nt: TGTGCCAGCAGCGTCCAATTCAATCAGCCCCAGCATTTT
abundance: .; j_gene: TRBJ2-1; v_gene: TRBV7-3; d_gene: .; CDR3aa: CASSLLLGDEQFF; CDR3nt: TGTGCCAGCAGCTTACTACTAGGGGATGAGCAGTTCTTC
abundance: .; j_gene: TRBJ2-1; v_gene: TRBV14; d_gene: .; CDR3aa: CASSQAGIPGGNEQFF; CDR3nt: TGTGCCAGCAGCCAAGCTGGCATCCCGGGTGGCAATGAGCAGTTCTTC
abundance: .; j_gene: TRBJ2-7; v_gene: TRBV7-8; d_gene: .; CDR3aa: CASSSRDFTYEQYF; CDR3nt: TGTGCCAGCAGCTCGCGAGACTTCACCTACGAGCAGTACTTC
abundance: .; j_gene: TRBJ2-3; v_gene: TRBV27; d_gene: TRBD2; CDR3aa: CASSYPGLGGPDTQYF; CDR3nt: TGTGCCAGCAGTTACCCGGGACTAGGGGGGCCAGATACGCAGTATTTT
abundance: .; j_gene: TRBJ1-1; v_gene: TRBV9; d_gene: TRBD1; CDR3aa: CASSSDRASEAFF; CDR3nt: TGTGCCAGCAGCTCAGACAGGGCTAGTGAAGCTTTCTTT
abundance: .; j_gene: TRBJ2-5; v_gene: TRBV13; d_gene: .; CDR3aa: CASSARDSPKETQYF; CDR3nt: TGTGCCAGCAGCGCAAGAGACAGCCCCAAAGAGACCCAGTACTTC
abundance: .; j_gene: TRBJ2-7; v_gene: TRBV6-1; d_gene: .; CDR3aa: CASSLDSPYEQYF; CDR3nt: TGTGCCAGCAGTTTGGACAGTCCCTACGAGCAGTACTTC
abundance: .; j_gene: TRBJ1-2; v_gene: TRBV7-9; d_gene: .; CDR3aa: CASSLRGREANYGYTF; CDR3nt: TGTGCCAGCAGCTTACGGGGGAGGGAAGCTAACTATGGCTACACCTTC
abundance: .; j_gene: TRBJ2-3; v_gene: TRBV10-3; d_gene: .; CDR3aa: CAITSHTDTQYF; CDR3nt: TGTGCCATCACGAGCCACACAGATACGCAGTATTTT
abundance: .; j_gene: TRBJ1-2; v_gene: TRBV27; d_gene: .; CDR3aa: CASSLLGNSGYTF; CDR3nt: TGTGCCAGCAGTTTATTAGGGAACAGTGGCTACACCTTC
abundance: .; j_gene: TRBJ2-1; v_gene: TRBV9; d_gene: .; CDR3aa: CASSGGIHNEQFF; CDR3nt: TGTGCCAGCAGTGGCGGGATTCACAATGAGCAGTTCTTC
abundance: .; j_gene: TRBJ2-1; v_gene: TRBV27; d_gene: .; CDR3aa: CASSSRADPFNEQFF; CDR3nt: TGTGCCAGCAGTTCCAGGGCAGACCCTTTTAATGAGCAGTTCTTC
abundance: .; j_gene: TRBJ2-7; v_gene: TRBV7-3; d_gene: TRBD1; CDR3aa: CASSLTGGPLHEQYF; CDR3nt: TGTGCCAGCAGCCTTACAGGGGGCCCTCTGCACGAGCAGTACTTC
abundance: .; j_gene: TRBJ2-7; v_gene: TRBV28; d_gene: TRBD2; CDR3aa: CASSFSGRGSSYEQYF; CDR3nt: TGTGCCAGCAGTTTTAGCGGGAGGGGGAGCTCCTACGAGCAGTACTTC
abundance: .; j_gene: TRBJ1-1; v_gene: TRBV2; d_gene: TRBD1; CDR3aa: CAKPGQDLNTEAFF; CDR3nt: TGTGCCAAGCCGGGACAGGACCTAAACACTGAAGCTTTCTTT
abundance: .; j_gene: TRBJ2-7; v_gene: TRBV13; d_gene: TRBD2; CDR3aa: CASSPRLADSYEQYF; CDR3nt: TGTGCCAGCAGCCCCCGACTAGCGGACTCCTACGAGCAGTACTTC
abundance: .; j_gene: TRBJ2-1; v_gene: TRBV9; d_gene: .; CDR3aa: CASSVEQGRVDEQFF; CDR3nt: TGTGCCAGCAGCGTAGAGCAGGGCCGCGTCGATGAGCAGTTCTTC
abundance: .; j_gene: TRBJ2-6; v_gene: TRBV6-9; d_gene: .; CDR3aa: CASILPTPETSSGANVLTF; CDR3nt: TGTGCCAGCATTCTCCCTACCCCAGAAACCTCCTCTGGGGCCAACGTCCTGACTTTC
abundance: once; j_gene: TRBJ2-3; v_gene: TRBV6-4; d_gene: TRBD2; CDR3aa: CASSATSGSGDTQYF; CDR3nt: TGTGCCAGCAGTGCGACTAGCGGGAGTGGGGATACGCAGTATTTT
abundance: .; j_gene: TRBJ1-5; v_gene: TRBV28; d_gene: TRBD1; CDR3aa: CASSFGDRYQPQHF; CDR3nt: TGTGCCAGCAGTTTTGGGGACAGGTATCAGCCCCAGCATTTT
abundance: once; j_gene: TRBJ1-4; v_gene: TRBV11-2; d_gene: TRBD1; CDR3aa: CASSRTGGPNEKLFF; CDR3nt: TGTGCCAGCAGCCGGACAGGGGGACCGAATGAAAAACTGTTTTTT
abundance: .; j_gene: TRBJ2-1; v_gene: TRBV5-6; d_gene: .; CDR3aa: CASSLGVSYNEQFF; CDR3nt: TGTGCCAGCAGCTTGGGGGTTTCCTACAATGAGCAGTTCTTC
abundance: .; j_gene: TRBJ2-7; v_gene: TRBV10-3; d_gene: .; CDR3aa: CAIAGGDRGPYEQYF; CDR3nt: TGTGCCATCGCGGGGGGGGACAGGGGACCCTACGAGCAGTACTTC
abundance: .; j_gene: TRBJ1-4; v_gene: TRBV18; d_gene: .; CDR3aa: CASSPQAGGNEKLFF; CDR3nt: TGTGCCAGCTCACCACAGGCGGGGGGAAACGAAAAACTGTTTTTT
abundance: once; j_gene: TRBJ1-2; v_gene: TRBV5-1; d_gene: TRBD1; CDR3aa: CASSLDGTGGFYGYTF; CDR3nt: TGCGCCAGCAGCTTGGATGGGACAGGGGGCTTTTATGGCTACACCTTC
abundance: .; j_gene: TRBJ1-2; v_gene: TRBV5-4; d_gene: .; CDR3aa: CASSSDPGEGYTF; CDR3nt: TGTGCCAGCAGCTCGGACCCCGGGGAGGGCTACACCTTC
abundance: .; j_gene: TRBJ1-1; v_gene: TRBV7-3; d_gene: .; CDR3aa: CASSPTFSPWGGTEAFF; CDR3nt: TGTGCCAGCAGCCCCACTTTCAGCCCCTGGGGTGGCACTGAAGCTTTCTTT
abundance: .; j_gene: TRBJ2-1; v_gene: TRBV5-4; d_gene: TRBD1; CDR3aa: CASSLPTGAHLDNEQFF; CDR3nt: TGTGCCAGCAGCTTGCCGACAGGGGCTCACCTAGACAATGAGCAGTTCTTC
abundance: .; j_gene: TRBJ2-1; v_gene: TRBV7-9; d_gene: TRBD2; CDR3aa: CASSLSILAGVYNEQFF; CDR3nt: TGTGCCAGCAGCTTATCGATACTAGCGGGAGTCTACAATGAGCAGTTCTTC
abundance: once; j_gene: TRBJ2-7; v_gene: TRBV11-2; d_gene: .; CDR3aa: CASSLDQVGVDEQYF; CDR3nt: TGTGCCAGCAGCTTAGATCAAGTAGGTGTCGACGAGCAGTACTTC
abundance: .; j_gene: TRBJ1-2; v_gene: TRBV2; d_gene: .; CDR3aa: CASSEVAYGHVKYGYTF; CDR3nt: TGTGCCAGCAGTGAAGTAGCTTACGGGCACGTGAAATATGGCTACACCTTC
abundance: .; j_gene: TRBJ2-7; v_gene: TRBV27; d_gene: .; CDR3aa: CASRSDDEQYF; CDR3nt: TGTGCCAGCCGCTCTGACGACGAGCAGTACTTC
abundance: .; j_gene: TRBJ2-1; v_gene: TRBV7-6; d_gene: TRBD2; CDR3aa: CASSPLTSGKQFF; CDR3nt: TGTGCCAGCAGCCCGCTGACTAGCGGGAAGCAGTTCTTC
abundance: .; j_gene: TRBJ1-3; v_gene: TRBV7-8; d_gene: .; CDR3aa: CASSLAASGNTIYF; CDR3nt: TGTGCCAGCAGCTTAGCGGCCTCTGGAAACACCATATATTTT
abundance: .; j_gene: TRBJ2-7; v_gene: TRBV7-9; d_gene: .; CDR3aa: CASTQVTDSYEQYF; CDR3nt: TGTGCCAGCACCCAGGTTACAGACTCCTACGAGCAGTACTTC
abundance: .; j_gene: TRBJ1-5; v_gene: TRBV19; d_gene: .; CDR3aa: CASSRDAKGNQPQHF; CDR3nt: TGTGCCAGTAGTAGAGATGCTAAGGGCAATCAGCCCCAGCATTTT
abundance: .; j_gene: TRBJ1-2; v_gene: TRBV6-5; d_gene: .; CDR3aa: CASTPRAGHYGYTF; CDR3nt: TGTGCCAGCACCCCCCGGGCAGGGCACTATGGCTACACCTTC
abundance: once; j_gene: TRBJ2-7; v_gene: TRBV27; d_gene: .; CDR3aa: CASSLSGRETYEQYF; CDR3nt: TGTGCCAGCAGTTTATCGGGCAGGGAAACCTACGAGCAGTACTTC
abundance: .; j_gene: TRBJ1-2; v_gene: TRBV9; d_gene: .; CDR3aa: CASSVPAPTGRNYGYTF; CDR3nt: TGTGCCAGCAGCGTGCCAGCCCCGACAGGCCGCAACTATGGCTACACCTTC
abundance: .; j_gene: TRBJ2-1; v_gene: TRBV29-1; d_gene: .; CDR3aa: CSVRISTVDNEQFF; CDR3nt: TGCAGCGTTAGGATCTCTACCGTTGACAATGAGCAGTTCTTC
abundance: .; j_gene: TRBJ2-1; v_gene: TRBV4-1; d_gene: .; CDR3aa: CASSQVTEGANEQFF; CDR3nt: TGCGCCAGCAGCCAAGTGACGGAAGGGGCCAATGAGCAGTTCTTC